The sequence of this T cell receptor beta chain was determined in a study of cytomegalovirus exposure and HLA in healthy donors. Study-level results: HLA allele associations emerged for about 16,000 TCR beta sequences in a later analysis, at 0.05 false discovery rate. Listed as cytomegalovirus-associated were 150 to 200 TCR beta chains.

This clone was found once. No antigen is known for it. Healthy bone marrow donors made up the donor group. The V gene's germline CDR1 is MNHNS and CDR2 SASEGT. This CDR3 region has 13 residues. V lost 6 bases to trimming and J lost 2 bases, with 11 bases between them. The PCR contained 60 Vbeta and 13 Jbeta primers. Sequencing used immunoSEQ multiplex PCR; TCRdb keeps in-frame clones, though not all of them. The sample carries 110,000 or so clones, about 61% recorded once. The chain has TRBV6-1 and TRBJ2-7; no definite D call. The specimen was PBMCs. The sequence was obtained from a man younger than 30 in good health and CMV-seropositive. The CDR3 nucleotides are TGTGCCAGCAGAAAACAAGATACCTACGAGCAGTACTTC. Its translation: CASRKQDTYEQYF.